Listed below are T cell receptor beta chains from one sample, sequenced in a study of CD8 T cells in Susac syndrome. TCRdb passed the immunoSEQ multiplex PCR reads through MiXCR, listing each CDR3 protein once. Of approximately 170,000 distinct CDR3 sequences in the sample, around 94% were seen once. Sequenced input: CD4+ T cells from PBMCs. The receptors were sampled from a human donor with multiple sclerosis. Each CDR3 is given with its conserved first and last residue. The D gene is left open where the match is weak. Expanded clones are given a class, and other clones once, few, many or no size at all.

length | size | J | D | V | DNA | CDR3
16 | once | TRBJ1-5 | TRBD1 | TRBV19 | TGTGCCAGTAGTCATACGGGGACAGGGGTGCGTCAGCCCCAGCATTTT | CASSHTGTGVRQPQHF
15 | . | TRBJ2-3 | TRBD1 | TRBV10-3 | TGTGCCATCAGCGCCGGGACAGGGGCCACAGATACGCAGTATTTT | CAISAGTGATDTQYF
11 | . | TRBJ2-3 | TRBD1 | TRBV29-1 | TGCAGCGCTCGGGGGACAGGGACGCAGTATTTT | CSARGTGTQYF
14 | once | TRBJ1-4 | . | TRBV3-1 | TGTGCCAGCAGCCAGGGGGACGGCCGGCGGGAACTGTTTTTT | CASSQGDGRRELFF
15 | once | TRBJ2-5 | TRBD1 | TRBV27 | TGTGCCAGCAGCCGACAGGGTAATTTCCAAGAGACCCAGTACTTC | CASSRQGNFQETQYF
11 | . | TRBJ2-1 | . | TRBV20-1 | TGCAGTGCTCTGAACCGAAATGAGCAGTTCTTC | CSALNRNEQFF
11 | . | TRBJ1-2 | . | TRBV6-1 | TGTGCCAGCAGGGGTAACTATGGCTACACCTTC | CASRGNYGYTF
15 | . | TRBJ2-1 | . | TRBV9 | TGTGCCAGCAGCGTTGGACAAGGAGTAATAAATGAGCAGTTCTTC | CASSVGQGVINEQFF
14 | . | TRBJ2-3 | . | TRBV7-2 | TGTGCCAGCAGTTCTTGGGGGGGGCCAGATACGCAGTATTTT | CASSSWGGPDTQYF
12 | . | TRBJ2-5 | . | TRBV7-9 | TGTGCCACTCTGACAACTGGAGAGACCCAGTACTTC | CATLTTGETQYF
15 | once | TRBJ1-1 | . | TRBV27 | TGTGCCAGCCATCCTCGGGAGGTATTGGGGCGGAAAGCTTTCTTT | CASHPREVLGRKAFF
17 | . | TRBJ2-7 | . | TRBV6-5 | TGTGCCAGCAGTTCCGGTAGGGGAGCCATGAGCTCCTACGAGCAGTACTTC | CASSSGRGAMSSYEQYF
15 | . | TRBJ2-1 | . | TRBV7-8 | TGTGCCAGCGGTCTGTCGGGATCTCCCTACAATGAGCAGTTCTTC | CASGLSGSPYNEQFF
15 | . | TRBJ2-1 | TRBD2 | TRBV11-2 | TGTGCCAGCAGCTTGGCTAGCGGGAGCCTCAATGAGCAGTTCTTC | CASSLASGSLNEQFF
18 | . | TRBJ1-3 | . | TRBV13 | TGTGCCAGCAGCTTAGGCCCAGTCTTGAGCAGCTCTGGAAGCACCATATATTTT | CASSLGPVLSSSGSTIYF
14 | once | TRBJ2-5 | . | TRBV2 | TGTGCCAGCGGGAGCCTGGGGGCGAAAGAGACCCAGTACTTC | CASGSLGAKETQYF
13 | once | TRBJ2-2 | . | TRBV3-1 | TGTGCCAGCAGCCAACTGGGCACCGGGGAGCTGTTTTTT | CASSQLGTGELFF